In this sample, the clone carrying this T cell receptor (beta chain) turned up a few times. These data originate in a study of blood T cell repertoires in COVID-19. For the study at large: The analysed material was cDNA or gDNA that came from T cells, B-cell-depleted T cells, or PBMCs.

Before being deemed recovered, Cohort 3 donors had two negative PCRs, clearance, or symptom resolution. In the original analysis: Estimates of nucleated cell counts were drawn from the amplification of reference gene primers. The repertoire was sequenced with immunoSEQ multiplex PCR; TCRdb's copy has only in-frame clones and lacks some. V and J calls and clone size are given by that table; D and trimming were obtained from the DNA. The sample carries fewer than 200,000 clones, under 90% recorded once. The germline gives CDR1 MNHEY, CDR2 SMNVEV (reference sequence). V was clipped by 3 bases and J by 1 base; unmatched bases: 4. The CDR3 runs 16 residues.

The source material was PBMCs or T cells enriched from blood (not recorded which). The chain combines TRBV27 with TRBJ2-2; 8 positions match TRBD1. This receptor was taken from a man aged 50 to 60 who had recovered from COVID-19. CDR3 loop: CASSFRGPLNTGELFF. Written as DNA, the CDR3 is TGTGCCAGCAGTTTCAGGGGGCCTCTGAACACCGGGGAGCTGTTTTTT.